This T cell receptor (beta chain) was found in a study of T cell responses to AZD1222 COVID-19 vaccine. Regarding the study as a whole: The donors showed a predominance of white British ancestry and of females, with possible underestimation of clonal diversity. Reportedly, nearly half of unique spike TCRs recognized epitopes outside B.1.351/B.1.1.7 mutations. Just a handful of AZD1222 recipients tested seropositive at baseline.

The data were produced by immunoSEQ multiplex PCR, yet TCRdb's version contains in-frame clones alone and is incomplete. The sample lists 130,000 to 150,000 clones; 70% to 90% were seen once. A single count supports this clone. Its antigen is not identified. Sequencing was performed on peripheral blood, taken on day 0 of AZD1222 vaccination. The sequence derives from an adult in good health.

CDR3 residues: CASSLGRVYEQYF. DNA of the CDR3: TGTGCCAGCAGTCTCGGCAGGGTTTACGAGCAGTACTTC. V and J are TRBV6-6 and TRBJ2-7; maybe TRBD1 (5 bases). V lost 5 bases, J lost 4 bases, and 12 bases lay in between. The CDR3 is 13 residues long. Germline lookup yields CDR1 MNHNY and CDR2 SVGAGI (reference sequence).